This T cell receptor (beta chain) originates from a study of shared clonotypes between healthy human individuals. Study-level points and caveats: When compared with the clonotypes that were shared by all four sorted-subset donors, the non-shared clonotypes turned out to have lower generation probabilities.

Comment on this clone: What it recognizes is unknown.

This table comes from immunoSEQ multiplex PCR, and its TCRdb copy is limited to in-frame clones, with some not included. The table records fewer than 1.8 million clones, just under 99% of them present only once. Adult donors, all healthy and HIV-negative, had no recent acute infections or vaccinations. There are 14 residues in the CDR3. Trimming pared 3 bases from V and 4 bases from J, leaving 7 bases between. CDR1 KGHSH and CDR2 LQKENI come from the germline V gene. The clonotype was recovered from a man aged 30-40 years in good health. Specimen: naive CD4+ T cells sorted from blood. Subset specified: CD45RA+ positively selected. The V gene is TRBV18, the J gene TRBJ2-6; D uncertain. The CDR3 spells CASSPTPGANVLTF. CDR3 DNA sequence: TGTGCCAGCTCACCGACCCCCGGGGCCAACGTCCTGACTTTC.